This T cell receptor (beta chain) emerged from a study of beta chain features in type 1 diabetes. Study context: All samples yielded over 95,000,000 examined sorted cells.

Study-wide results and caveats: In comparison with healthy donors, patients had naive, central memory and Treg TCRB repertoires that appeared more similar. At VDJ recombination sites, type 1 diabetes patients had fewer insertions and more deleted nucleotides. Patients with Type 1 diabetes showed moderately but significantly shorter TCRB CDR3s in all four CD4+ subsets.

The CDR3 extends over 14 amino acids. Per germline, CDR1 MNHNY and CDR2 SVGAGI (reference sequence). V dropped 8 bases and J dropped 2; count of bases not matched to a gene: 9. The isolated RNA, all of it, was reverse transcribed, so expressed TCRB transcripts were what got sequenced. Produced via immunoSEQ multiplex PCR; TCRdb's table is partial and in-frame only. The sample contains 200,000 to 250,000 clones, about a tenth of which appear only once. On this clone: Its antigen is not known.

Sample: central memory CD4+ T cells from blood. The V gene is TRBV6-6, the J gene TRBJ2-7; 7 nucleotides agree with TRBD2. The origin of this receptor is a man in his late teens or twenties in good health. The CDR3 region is CASGQKGGPYEQYF. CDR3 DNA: TGTGCCAGCGGTCAAAAGGGAGGGCCCTACGAGCAGTACTTC.